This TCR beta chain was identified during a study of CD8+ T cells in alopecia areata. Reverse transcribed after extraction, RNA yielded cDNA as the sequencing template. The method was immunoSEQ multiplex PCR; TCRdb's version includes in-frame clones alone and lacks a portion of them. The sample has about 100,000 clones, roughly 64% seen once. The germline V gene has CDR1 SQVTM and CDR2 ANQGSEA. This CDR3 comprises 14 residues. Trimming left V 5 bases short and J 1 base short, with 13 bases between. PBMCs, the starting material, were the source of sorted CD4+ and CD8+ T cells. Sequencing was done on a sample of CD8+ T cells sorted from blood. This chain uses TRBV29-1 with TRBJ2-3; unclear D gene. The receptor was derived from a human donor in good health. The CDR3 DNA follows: TGCAGCGTTCCGGACCAAACCCGCACAGATACGCAGTATTTT. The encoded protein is CSVPDQTRTDTQYF.